This record looks at one T cell receptor (beta chain) sequence and its context. Produced via immunoSEQ multiplex PCR; TCRdb's table is partial and in-frame only. The sample holds about 80,000 clones; about 94% are singletons and the top ten take about 0.4%. Germline V gene sequence: CDR1 LGHNT, CDR2 FRNRAP. CDR3 length: 20 amino acids. The ends lost 0 bases at V and 4 bases at J; junction bases unmatched: 18. The sample originates from a study of technical replicates of blood from a handful of donors. This clonotype originated in a human donor in good health. The chain carries TRBV12-5 and TRBJ2-7, with TRBD2 matching over 10 bases. Sequenced material: T cells isolated from PBMCs. CDR3 in amino acids: CASGLVLSGRARQPTYEQYF. Here the CDR3 DNA reads TGTGCTAGTGGTTTGGTTCTCAGCGGGAGGGCCCGTCAACCTACATACGAGCAGTACTTC.